This passage covers 27 T cell receptor beta chains from one sample sequenced in a study of early T cells in non-severe SARS-CoV-2 infection. TCRdb analysed the 5' RACE reads with MiXCR anew, one entry per CDR3 protein. Altogether tens of thousands of distinct CDR3 sequences are present, approximately 17% being singletons, with the ten largest covering just over 5%. The source was whole blood, collected at baseline. These receptors all come from an adult who was a healthcare worker with PCR-confirmed SARS-CoV-2 infection or an uninfected control (not recorded which).

The chain employs TRBV20-1 and TRBJ2-1; unclear D gene. Germline lookup yields CDR1 DFQATT and CDR2 SNEGSKA (reference sequence). Between the trimmed V and J ends, which lost 3 bases and 8 bases, there was a span of 20 bases. The CDR3 runs 15 residues. The CDR3 sequence is CSARGWKGLSDEQFF. Written as DNA, the CDR3 is TGCAGTGCTAGGGGCTGGAAGGGCCTATCAGATGAGCAGTTCTTC.

Concerning this clonotype itself: Being one base from a much bigger clone, this may be a read error. The chain is built from TRBV12-3 or TRBV12-4 and TRBJ2-5; a possible D gene is TRBD2 (6 bases). Trimming stripped 1 base from V and 5 bases from J, with 17 bases between. The CDR3 extends over 16 amino acids. Here the CDR3 DNA reads TGTGCCAGCAGTTTAGACGCGGGAATCGGCGCGGAGACCCAGTACTTC. It codes for CASSLDAGIGAETQYF.

Many counts were recorded for this clonotype. The chain is built from TRBV3-1 and TRBJ1-5; D gene unclear. V was clipped by 1 base and J by 5 bases, with 6 bases between them. Per the germline V gene, CDR1 is LGHDT and CDR2 is YNNKEL (reference sequence). CDR3 length: 13 residues. CDR3 loop: CASSQGGDQPQHF. The DNA of the CDR3 is TGTGCCAGCAGCCAAGGGGGTGATCAGCCCCAGCATTTT. The whole variable domain, remainder taken from reference TRBV3-1 and TRBJ1-5, is DTAVSQTPKYLVTQMGNDKSIKCEQNLGHDTMYWYKQDSKKFLKIMFSYNNKELIINETVPNRFSPKSPDKAHLNLHINSLELGDSAVYFCASSQGGDQPQHFGDGTRLSIL.

This clonotype came up many times. V gene TRBV11-2 combines with J gene TRBJ1-5, with a possible D match to TRBD1 (5 bases). Trimming took 3 bases from V and 3 from J, leaving 15 bases between them. The length of the CDR3 is 16 residues. The germline V gene has CDR1 SGHAT and CDR2 FQNNGV. The CDR3 bases are TGTGCCAGCAGCTTGACTTCAAGGGGCCTCAATCAGCCCCAGCATTTT. Translated, it gives CASSLTSRGLNQPQHF.

V gene TRBV14 combines with J gene TRBJ2-5; no clear D gene. This CDR3 has 12 residues. CDR1 and CDR2 (germline): SGHDN, FVKESK. Trimming took off 4 bases at V and 6 bases at J, with 9 bases between the two ends. The CDR3 DNA follows: TGTGCCAGCAGCCCCCTGGGGAAGACCCAGTACTTC. This sequence encodes CASSPLGKTQYF.

This clonotype was detected ten times or more. The V gene is TRBV2, the J gene TRBJ2-5; no reliable D call. With 8 bases removed from V and 3 bases from J, the gap between germline ends came to 10 bases. CDR3 length equals 12 residues. Germline-derived CDR1 and CDR2 are SNHLY and FYNNEI. This CDR3 reads CASGEVEETQYF. The CDR3 DNA follows: TGTGCCAGCGGGGAAGTAGAAGAGACCCAGTACTTC.

In this sample, this clonotype turned up a few times. CDR3 nucleotide sequence: TGTGCCAGCAGCTCCATAAAGGGGGAGCTGTTTTTT. Its protein product is CASSSIKGELFF. The V call is TRBV7-8, the J call TRBJ2-2; D is undetermined. CDR1 SGHVS and CDR2 FQNEAQ come from the germline V gene. This CDR3 has 12 amino acids. V lost 4 bases and J 8 bases, leaving 8 bases between the germline ends.

This clonotype appeared many times. The chain carries TRBV19 and TRBJ2-1, with 9 bases identical to TRBD2. J lost 9 bases, V lost 3 bases, and 9 bases had no gene match. The CDR3 loop spans 15 amino acids. Per the germline V gene, CDR1 is LNHDA and CDR2 is SQIVND (reference sequence). The CDR3 DNA sequence: TGTGCCAGTAGTATCAAGGCGGGAGGGCCCCTTGAGCAGTTCTTC. Translation gives CASSIKAGGPLEQFF.

This clonotype turned up a few times. This rearrangement joins TRBV12-3 or TRBV12-4 to TRBJ2-7; TRBD2 matches 9 bases. Trimming removed 7 bases from V and 2 bases from J; junction bases left unmatched: 3. The CDR3 has 13 amino acids. CDR3 DNA sequence: TGTGCCAGCAAGGCGGGAGGGCCCTACGAGCAGTACTTC. Translated: CASKAGGPYEQYF.

The chain has TRBV6-6 and TRBJ2-3; 9 nucleotides agree with TRBD2. Trimming cost V 2 bases and J 4 bases; bases outside gene matches: 7. Germline CDR1 is MNHNY and CDR2 is SVGAGI (reference sequence). The CDR3 has 16 amino acids. CDR3 DNA sequence: TGTGCCAGCAGTTACGGTCTAGCGGGAATAGCAGATACGCAGTATTTT. This sequence encodes CASSYGLAGIADTQYF.

This clonotype came up a few times. The CDR3 is CASSQVRGTTDTQYF. The CDR3 DNA sequence: TGCGCCAGCAGCCAAGTTCGGGGCACCACAGATACGCAGTATTTT. The J gene is TRBJ2-3, the V gene TRBV4-1, with D perhaps assigned TRBD1 or TRBD2 (5 bases each). Per germline, CDR1 MGHRA and CDR2 YSYEKL. The length of the CDR3 is 15 residues. V was clipped by 1 base and J by 2 bases, with 10 bases between them.

J is TRBJ2-5 and V is TRBV19, with D uncertain. V lost 6 bases, J lost 4 bases, and 12 bases lay in between. Germline V gives CDR1 LNHDA, CDR2 SQIVND (reference sequence). The CDR3 covers 13 residues. The CDR3 sequence: CASRAAPRETQYF. CDR3 DNA: TGTGCCAGTAGAGCAGCGCCCCGAGAGACCCAGTACTTC. Using reference TRBV19 and TRBJ2-5 for the parts outside the CDR3, the full variable domain is DGGITQSPKYLFRKEGQNVTLSCEQNLNHDAMYWYRQDPGQGLRLIYYSQIVNDFQKGDIAEGYSVSREKKESFPLTVTSAQKNPTAFYLCASRAAPRETQYFGPGTRLLVL.

The chain combines TRBV27 with TRBJ2-5; D gene ambiguous. V gave up 2 bases and J gave up 5 bases, with 9 bases separating them. The CDR3 extends over 13 amino acids. In germline, CDR1 is MNHEY, CDR2 SMNVEV (reference sequence). The CDR3 region is CASSLLRGETQYF. As DNA, the CDR3 is TGTGCCAGCAGTTTACTGCGTGGGGAGACCCAGTACTTC.

The J gene is TRBJ2-6, the V gene TRBV7-2; no clear D. Looked up from germline, CDR1 is SGHTA and CDR2 is FQGNSA. With 1 base removed from V and 0 bases from J, the gap between germline ends came to 10 bases. This CDR3 has 17 amino acids. In nucleotides, the CDR3 is TGTGCCAGCAGCTTAGGAGTTACGATCTCTGGGGCCAACGTCCTGACTTTC. Its protein is CASSLGVTISGANVLTF. Variable domain in full (rest from reference TRBV7-2 and TRBJ2-6): GAGVSQSPSNKVTEKGKDVELRCDPISGHTALYWYRQSLGQGLEFLIYFQGNSAPDKSGLPSDRFSAERTGGSVSTLTIQRTQQEDSAVYLCASSLGVTISGANVLTFGAGSRLTVL.

A few counts support this clonotype. This chain joins TRBV3-1 and TRBJ2-3; 9 bases line up with TRBD2. There are 16 residues in the CDR3. Germline lookup yields CDR1 LGHDT and CDR2 YNNKEL (reference sequence). Trimming removed 5 bases from V and 1 base from J; junction bases left unmatched: 7. CDR3 residues: CASSSRGRAGTDTQYF. In DNA, the CDR3 is TGTGCCAGCAGCTCGCGCGGGAGGGCCGGCACAGATACGCAGTATTTT.

This clonotype was detected only a few times. The chain combines TRBV4-1 with TRBJ2-2; D not certain. The germline V gene encodes CDR1 MGHRA and CDR2 YSYEKL. Trimming removed 1 base from V and 7 bases from J, with 7 bases in between. CDR3 size: 13 residues. CDR3 in DNA: TGCGCCAGCAGCCAAGTAACTAACGGGGAGCTGTTTTTT. This sequence encodes CASSQVTNGELFF.

This chain joins TRBV11-2 and TRBJ1-6; the D is unclear. V dropped 8 bases and J dropped 10 bases, with 9 bases sitting between them. Germline V CDR1 and CDR2: SGHAT, FQNNGV. The CDR3 covers 11 residues. In nucleotides, the CDR3 is TGTGCCAGCTCCCTAGGGTCACCCCTCCACTTT. Protein: CASSLGSPLHF.

This chain uses TRBV3-1 with TRBJ1-6, with D maybe TRBD1 (6 bases). Trimming shortened V by 2 bases and J by 10 bases, and 15 bases separated the two germline ends. The germline CDR1 and CDR2 sequences are LGHDT and YNNKEL (reference sequence). This CDR3 comprises 15 residues. CDR3 loop: CASSQNRVSSSPLHF. DNA for the CDR3: TGTGCCAGCAGCCAAAACAGGGTATCTTCCTCACCCCTCCACTTT. The entire variable domain, with the rest obtained from reference TRBV3-1 and TRBJ1-6, is as follows: DTAVSQTPKYLVTQMGNDKSIKCEQNLGHDTMYWYKQDSKKFLKIMFSYNNKELIINETVPNRFSPKSPDKAHLNLHINSLELGDSAVYFCASSQNRVSSSPLHFGNGTRLTVT.

This chain uses TRBV15 with TRBJ2-7; the D call may be TRBD1 or TRBD2 (5 bases each). CDR1 LNHNV and CDR2 YYDKDF come from the germline V gene (reference sequence). V lost 4 bases and J 3 bases, leaving 10 bases between the germline ends. This CDR3 spans 13 amino acids. The CDR3 sequence: CATSIVGGYEQYF. CDR3 coding DNA: TGTGCCACCAGCATTGTTGGGGGCTACGAGCAGTACTTC.

This chain uses TRBV20-1 with TRBJ2-7; D gene uncertain. This CDR3 is 14 amino acids long. Germline V gene data show CDR1 as DFQATT and CDR2 as SNEGSKA (reference sequence). Trimming took 3 bases from V and 3 from J, leaving 15 bases between them. CDR3 bases: TGCAGTGCTAGTGGCTTTCCCCCCGACTACGAGCAGTACTTC. Translating it yields CSASGFPPDYEQYF.

The chain employs TRBV7-8 and TRBJ1-4; D gene uncertain. The CDR3 runs to 14 residues. The germline CDR1 and CDR2 sequences are SGHVS and FQNEAQ. V dropped 0 bases and J dropped 7 bases, with 9 bases sitting between them. The CDR3 here is CASSLAVRSEKLFF. CDR3 nucleotide sequence: TGTGCCAGCAGCTTAGCAGTCCGGAGTGAAAAACTGTTTTTT.

This clonotype occurred many times. The V gene is TRBV2, the J gene TRBJ2-1; tentative D call: TRBD1 (5 bases). Trimming took 8 bases from V and 7 from J, leaving 6 bases between them. Germline V gives CDR1 SNHLY, CDR2 FYNNEI. The CDR3 runs to 10 residues. CDR3 loop: CASGHNEQFF. DNA for the CDR3: TGTGCCAGCGGACATAATGAGCAGTTCTTC. The full variable domain, in which reference TRBV2 and TRBJ2-1 provide the parts outside the CDR3, is EPEVTQTPSHQVTQMGQEVILRCVPISNHLYFYWYRQILGQKVEFLVSFYNNEISEKSEIFDDQFSVERPDGSNFTLKIRSTKLEDSAMYFCASGHNEQFFGPGTRLTVL.

V gene TRBV4-3 combines with J gene TRBJ1-2; D is uncertain. The germline CDR1 and CDR2 sequences are LGHNA and YSLEER. Trimming pared 0 bases from V and 4 bases from J, leaving 12 bases between. This CDR3 comprises 15 residues. Here the CDR3 reads CASSQDLGFLYGYTF. CDR3 bases: TGCGCCAGCAGCCAAGATCTAGGATTTCTCTATGGCTACACCTTC.

This clonotype has only a few counts. V is TRBV27 and J is TRBJ1-5; D is unclear. Trimming removed 0 bases at V and 2 bases at J, with 8 bases between. CDR1 and CDR2 (germline): MNHEY, SMNVEV (reference sequence). The CDR3 is 15 residues long. DNA for the CDR3: TGTGCCAGCAGTTTATCGACGATGGGCAATCAGCCCCAGCATTTT. As protein: CASSLSTMGNQPQHF.

This clonotype was picked up a small number of times. V usage is TRBV7-9 and J usage is TRBJ1-3; D gene uncertain. CDR1 SEHNR and CDR2 FQNEAQ come from the germline V gene (reference sequence). This CDR3 has 16 residues. V was trimmed by 7 bases and J by 1 base, leaving 17 bases between them. The DNA of the CDR3 is TGTGCCAGCACCACCATGCTGTCGGATTCTGGAAACACCATATATTTT. Protein product: CASTTMLSDSGNTIYF.

The chain is built from TRBV6-6 and TRBJ1-6; D is unclear. The CDR3 is 15 amino acids. CDR1 and CDR2 (germline): MNHNY, SVGAGI (reference sequence). Trimming took 0 bases from V and 14 from J, leaving 17 bases between them. The CDR3 DNA reads as TGTGCCAGCAGTTACTCGACAACTGCGCTTTGGGCCCTCCACTTT. It is translated as CASSYSTTALWALHF.

The chain is built from TRBV2 and TRBJ2-7, with a weak D call TRBD2 (6 bases). V lost 8 bases and J 2 bases, leaving 16 bases between the germline ends. This CDR3 has 14 amino acids. Germline CDR1 reads SNHLY; CDR2 reads FYNNEI. The CDR3 DNA reads as TGTGCCAGCGTTGATACTAGCAGCCCCTACGAGCAGTACTTC. Encoded protein: CASVDTSSPYEQYF.